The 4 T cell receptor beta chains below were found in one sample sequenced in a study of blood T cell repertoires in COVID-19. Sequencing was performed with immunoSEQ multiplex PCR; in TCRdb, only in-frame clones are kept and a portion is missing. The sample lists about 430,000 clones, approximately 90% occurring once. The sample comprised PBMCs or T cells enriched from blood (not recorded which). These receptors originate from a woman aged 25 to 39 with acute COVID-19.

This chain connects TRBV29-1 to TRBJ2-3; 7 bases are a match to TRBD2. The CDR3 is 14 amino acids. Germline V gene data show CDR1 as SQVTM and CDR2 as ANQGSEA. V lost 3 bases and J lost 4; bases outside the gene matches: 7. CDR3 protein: CSVDIGEGADTQYF. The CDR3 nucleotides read TGCAGCGTTGATATAGGGGAGGGCGCAGATACGCAGTATTTT.

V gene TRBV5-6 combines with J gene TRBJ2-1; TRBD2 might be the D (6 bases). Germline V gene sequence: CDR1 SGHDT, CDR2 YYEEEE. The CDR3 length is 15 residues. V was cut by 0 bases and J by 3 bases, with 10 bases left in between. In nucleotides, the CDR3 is TGTGCCAGCAGCTTGGAGGGGACTCTCTACAATGAGCAGTTCTTC. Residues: CASSLEGTLYNEQFF.

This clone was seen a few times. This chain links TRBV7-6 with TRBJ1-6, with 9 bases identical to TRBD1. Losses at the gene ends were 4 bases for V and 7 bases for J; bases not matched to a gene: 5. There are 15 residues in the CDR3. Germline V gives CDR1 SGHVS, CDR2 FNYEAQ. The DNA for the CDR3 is TGTGCCAGCAGCTCCACAGGGGGCTACAATTCACCCCTCCACTTT. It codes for CASSSTGGYNSPLHF. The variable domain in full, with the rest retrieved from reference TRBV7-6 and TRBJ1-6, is GAGVSQSPRYKVTKRGQDVALRCDPISGHVSLYWYRQALGQGPEFLTYFNYEAQQDKSGLPNDRFSAERPEGSISTLTIQRTEQRDSAMYRCASSSTGGYNSPLHFGNGTRLTVT.

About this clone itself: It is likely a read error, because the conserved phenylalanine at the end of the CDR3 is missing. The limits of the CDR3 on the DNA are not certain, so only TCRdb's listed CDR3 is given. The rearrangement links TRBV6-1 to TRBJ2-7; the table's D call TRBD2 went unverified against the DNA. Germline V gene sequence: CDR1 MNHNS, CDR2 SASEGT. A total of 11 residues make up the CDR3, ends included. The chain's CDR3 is CASSEGRKVVG.